The 5 T cell receptor beta chains below were found in one sample sequenced in a study of cytomegalovirus exposure and HLA in healthy donors listed by TCRdb under 2017. Library generation was performed with the immunoSEQ multiplex PCR assay. For the multiplex PCR, a mixture combining 60 forward primers for TCR Vbeta segments and 13 reverse primers for TCR Jbeta segments was used. TCRdb's version of the immuneACCESS table is confined to in-frame rearrangements and falls short of the full clone set. An unresolved V gene accounts for under half of the shortfall where checked; the remainder is of unknown origin. Present in this sample are a few hundred thousand clones, over 70% of which were seen just once. The biggest ten clones account for 0.3% to 0.35% of the sample. The sequenced material came from PBMCs. These receptors all stem from a girl aged 2 to 9 in good health and CMV-seronegative.

V gene TRBV28 combines with J gene TRBJ1-4; D ambiguous. V gave up 6 bases and J gave up 4 bases, with 15 bases separating them. From germline, CDR1 is MDHEN and CDR2 SYDVKM. This CDR3 contains 15 residues. Written as DNA, the CDR3 is TGTGCCAGCAGCTTTAATCCGAGCATTAATGAAAAACTGTTTTTT. Protein: CASSFNPSINEKLFF.

This chain joins TRBV6-5 and TRBJ2-5; D might be TRBD2 (5 bases). The end of the DNA aligns better with TRBJ2-7, so the J call may be wrong. Germline V gene data show CDR1 as MNHEY and CDR2 as SVGAGI. This CDR3 comprises 15 residues. The CDR3: CASSYLRTSIYEQYF. In DNA form, the CDR3 reads TGTGCCAGCAGTTACCTCCGGACTTCCATCTACGAGCAGTACTTC.

The CDR3 DNA is TGTGCCAGCTCACCAGTCAGCTCCTACGAGCAGTACTTC. Protein sequence: CASSPVSSYEQYF. This chain joins TRBV18 and TRBJ2-7; D not certain. Germline lookup yields CDR1 KGHSH and CDR2 LQKENI. V gave up 2 bases and J gave up 0 bases, with 5 bases separating them. The CDR3 totals 13 residues.

Only a few counts were recorded for this clone. This sequence joins TRBV19 and TRBJ1-1; 8 bases fit TRBD1. The CDR3 sequence is 13 residues long. V shed 6 bases, J shed 2 bases, and the junction held 2 bases outside the gene matches. Germline V lookup: CDR1 LNHDA, CDR2 SQIVND (reference sequence). The CDR3 region is CASSPGGNTEAFF. The DNA for the CDR3 is TGTGCCAGTAGCCCAGGGGGCAACACTGAAGCTTTCTTT.

The chain employs TRBV6-6 and TRBJ2-2, with D possibly being TRBD2 (5 bases). Trimming took 7 bases from V and 1 from J, leaving 10 bases between them. The CDR3 has 14 amino acids. Germline V gene lookup returns CDR1 MNHNY and CDR2 SVGAGI (reference sequence). CDR3 in amino acids: CASIGRGNTGELFF. CDR3 bases: TGTGCCAGCATCGGTCGGGGGAACACCGGGGAGCTGTTTTTT.